These 32 T cell receptor beta chains were sequenced from one sample in a study of radiation and T cells in renal cell carcinoma (dated by TCRdb to 2018 to 2021). The receptor library was made with the immunoSEQ multiplex PCR assay. TCRdb re-hosts the immuneACCESS table, in-frame sequences only. Its copies lack some clones; in the studies checked, an unresolved V gene accounts for under half of them, and the cause for the rest is not known. The sample has around 100,000 clones on record, around 83% of them singletons. The top ten clonotypes cover approximately 6.9% of the sample. This sample's time point label indicates: blood 4 weeks post-SBRT, at nephrectomy. Interpreted using the paper, the treatment or condition label stands for: 15 Gy SBRT to primary tumor, nephrectomy 4 weeks later. Sequences were derived from blood, sampled from a patient whose treatment included radiotherapy and nephrectomy. These receptors were collected from a man in his fifties or sixties with renal cell carcinoma.

This chain links TRBV28 with TRBJ1-1, with 7 bases aligning to TRBD1. In germline, CDR1 is MDHEN, CDR2 SYDVKM. This CDR3 region has 16 residues. The junction had 21 bases not matched to a gene; V was cut back by 7 bases and J by 10 bases. CDR3 in DNA: TGTGCCAGCACCAAAGTGGAGAGGGGGCGCCGAGACGGAGCTTTCTTT. This translates into CASTKVERGRRDGAFF.

V gene TRBV15 combines with J gene TRBJ2-7, with D unresolved. The CDR3 extends over 17 amino acids. From germline, CDR1 is LNHNV and CDR2 YYDKDF (reference sequence). Trimming shortened V by 0 bases and J by 0 bases, and 15 bases separated the two germline ends. The CDR3 DNA is TGTGCCACCAGCAGAGATGTGGACGGTATGAGCTCCTACGAGCAGTACTTC. As protein: CATSRDVDGMSSYEQYF.

This chain links TRBV6-5 with TRBJ2-7, with a tentative D call TRBD1 (6 bases). Trimming cost V 5 bases and J 0 bases, with 14 bases left between them. The germline gives CDR1 MNHEY, CDR2 SVGAGI. This CDR3 contains 15 residues. CDR3 residues: CASSPSTGPSYEQYF. CDR3 DNA: TGTGCCAGCAGTCCCTCGACAGGACCCTCCTACGAGCAGTACTTC.

The chain has TRBV6-6 and TRBJ2-5; TRBD2 agrees at 7 bases. Looked up from germline, CDR1 is MNHNY and CDR2 is SVGAGI (reference sequence). Trimming removed 6 bases from V and 2 bases from J; junction bases left unmatched: 12. This CDR3 spans 16 amino acids. The CDR3 nucleotides are TGTGCCAGCAGCCTACCTAGGGGACTACAACAAGAGACCCAGTACTTC. Translation: CASSLPRGLQQETQYF.

This clone was counted many times. The chain has TRBV29-1 and TRBJ2-5, with D perhaps matching TRBD1 or TRBD2 (5 bases each). CDR1 is SQVTM, CDR2 ANQGSEA, per germline. The CDR3 extends over 13 amino acids. Deletions cut 6 bases from V and 2 bases from J, with 13 bases between. In DNA, the CDR3 is TGCAGCGTGAGTTTTGGGGGACAAGAGACCCAGTACTTC. Amino acids: CSVSFGGQETQYF.

The chain recombines TRBV7-2 with TRBJ2-5, with TRBD2 identical over 7 bases. Germline trimming cut 1 base from V and 5 bases from J; bases unmatched to any gene: 7. The CDR3 runs to 15 residues. CDR1 is SGHTA, CDR2 FQGNSA, per germline. The DNA for the CDR3 is TGTGCCAGCAGCTTAGGACTAGGGGAGGGCGAGACCCAGTACTTC. This gives the protein CASSLGLGEGETQYF.

This chain connects TRBV28 to TRBJ2-6, with 12 positions matching TRBD1. J lost 1 base, V lost 6 bases, and 10 bases had no gene match. The CDR3 sequence is 19 residues long. Germline V gives CDR1 MDHEN, CDR2 SYDVKM. CDR3 nucleotide sequence: TGTGCCAGCAGGGGCACCGGGACAGGGGGCGCGTCTGGGGCCAACGTCCTGACTTTC. Translating it yields CASRGTGTGGASGANVLTF.

The J gene is TRBJ2-1, the V gene TRBV4-1; 13 bases map to TRBD2. The CDR3 runs to 16 residues. Germline V gene sequence: CDR1 MGHRA, CDR2 YSYEKL. Germline trimming cut 3 bases from V and 9 bases from J; bases unmatched to any gene: 8. CDR3 region: CASSHRTSGSRVEQFF. The CDR3 bases are TGCGCCAGCAGCCATCGGACTAGCGGGAGCAGAGTTGAGCAGTTCTTC.

The CDR3 reads CASSIMPGKGVDTQYF. CDR3 DNA: TGTGCCAGTAGTATAATGCCCGGGAAGGGTGTAGATACGCAGTATTTT. The V call is TRBV19, the J call TRBJ2-3, with D possibly being TRBD2 (5 bases). V lost 2 bases and J 5 bases, leaving 17 bases between the germline ends. Per the germline V gene, CDR1 is LNHDA and CDR2 is SQIVND (reference sequence). CDR3 length: 16 residues. The full variable domain, its missing parts supplied by reference TRBV19 and TRBJ2-3, is DGGITQSPKYLFRKEGQNVTLSCEQNLNHDAMYWYRQDPGQGLRLIYYSQIVNDFQKGDIAEGYSVSREKKESFPLTVTSAQKNPTAFYLCASSIMPGKGVDTQYFGPGTRLTVL.

J is TRBJ2-5 and V is TRBV28; 8 bases agree with TRBD1. Germline V gene data show CDR1 as MDHEN and CDR2 as SYDVKM. V lost 3 bases to trimming and J lost 1 base; unmatched junction nucleotides: 1. This CDR3 comprises 14 residues. The chain's CDR3 is CASSLDRVQETQYF. CDR3 coding DNA: TGTGCCAGCAGTTTGGACAGGGTCCAAGAGACCCAGTACTTC.

CDR3 bases: TGCGCCAGCAGCCAACTGGGACAGGGGAACACTGAAGCTTTCTTT. Protein sequence: CASSQLGQGNTEAFF. The chain carries TRBV4-1 and TRBJ1-1; 9 bases align to TRBD1. The CDR3 length is 15 residues. Germline lookup yields CDR1 MGHRA and CDR2 YSYEKL. V trimming: 2 bases; J trimming: 1 base; junction bases outside the gene matches: 2.

This clone was observed a few times. V is TRBV14 and J is TRBJ2-5, with TRBD2 as a possible D gene (5 bases). Trimming removed 4 bases at V and 5 bases at J, with 14 bases between. From germline, CDR1 is SGHDN and CDR2 FVKESK. The CDR3 length is 14 residues. The CDR3 region has the DNA TGTGCCAGCAGCCGGACTGGTCTTGGGGAGACCCAGTACTTC. Its protein is CASSRTGLGETQYF.

The chain has TRBV7-2 and TRBJ2-1; unclear D gene. Germline CDR1 SGHTA, CDR2 FQGNSA. The CDR3 has 12 residues. Trimming cost V 1 base and J 10 bases, with 8 bases left between them. The CDR3 DNA reads TGTGCCAGCAGCTTAGGCCTTAGGGAGCAGTTCTTC. It translates to CASSLGLREQFF.

The chain uses TRBV6-5 and TRBJ2-7, with 10 bases aligning to TRBD2. Germline CDR1 is MNHEY and CDR2 is SVGAGI. V shed 4 bases, J shed 5 bases, and the junction held 11 bases outside the gene matches. The CDR3 sequence is 16 residues long. CDR3 DNA sequence: TGTGCCAGCAGTTCCTTACCGGGACTAGCGAACCACGAGCAGTACTTC. It translates to CASSSLPGLANHEQYF.

The chain carries TRBV27 and TRBJ2-5; D may match TRBD1 or TRBD2 (5 bases each). The CDR3 has 17 amino acids. Germline CDR1 and CDR2: MNHEY and SMNVEV (reference sequence). V dropped 5 bases and J dropped 2 bases, with 21 bases sitting between them. CDR3 sequence reads: CASSPPPETGRQETQYF. The CDR3 DNA sequence: TGTGCCAGCAGTCCTCCCCCGGAAACGGGACGACAAGAGACCCAGTACTTC.

This sequence joins TRBV5-1 and TRBJ2-1; a weak D match, TRBD2 (6 bases). Germline V lookup: CDR1 SGHRS, CDR2 YFSETQ. The CDR3 is made up of 14 amino acids. Trimming stripped 3 bases from V and 7 bases from J, with 14 bases between. The CDR3 DNA reads TGCGCCAGCAGCTGGGGCGGGACGACGAATGAGCAGTTCTTC. Its translation is CASSWGGTTNEQFF.

The chain carries TRBV9 and TRBJ2-7; a possible D gene is TRBD1 (5 bases). The CDR3 has 14 residues. Germline V CDR1 and CDR2: SGDLS, YYNGEE. Trimming took off 2 bases at V and 2 bases at J, with 11 bases between the two ends. CDR3 bases: TGTGCCAGCAGCGTTACGGACACCGCCTACGAGCAGTACTTC. Encoded protein: CASSVTDTAYEQYF.

Note on this clone: A junction end diverges from the germline sequence, so it may reflect a read error. At the DNA level, this CDR3 is encoded by other sequences in the same sample as well. The CDR3 loop reads CASSPPSGSYEQYF. The DNA of the CDR3 is TGTGCCAGCTCACCACCGAGCGGGAGCTACGAGCAATACTTC. This chain uses TRBV18 with TRBJ2-7; TRBD2 aligns across 8 bases. CDR1 KGHSH and CDR2 LQKENI come from the germline V gene. This CDR3 region has 14 residues.

This clone was counted once. The chain carries TRBV6-4 and TRBJ1-5; TRBD1 aligns across 9 bases. This CDR3 has 20 residues. V lost 0 bases to trimming and J lost 0 bases; unmatched junction nucleotides: 12. Germline V gene lookup returns CDR1 MRHNA and CDR2 SNTAGT. For the CDR3, the DNA is TGTGCCAGCAGTGACTCTTGTAGGGACAGGGCCAGAGGTAGCAATCAGCCCCAGCATTTT. This sequence encodes CASSDSCRDRARGSNQPQHF.

This clone was seen once. The chain employs TRBV11-1 and TRBJ2-1, with TRBD2 matching 10 bases. With 7 bases clipped from V and 10 bases from J, the junction kept 10 bases outside the gene matches. Germline CDR1 reads SGHAT; CDR2 reads FQDESV (reference sequence). The CDR3 is 14 residues long. CDR3 coding DNA: TGTGCCAGCAAGACAACTAGCGGGAATAAGGAGCAGTTCTTC. The encoded protein is CASKTTSGNKEQFF.

The V call is TRBV4-2, the J call TRBJ1-4; D may be TRBD1 (6 bases). Germline V CDR1 and CDR2: LGHNA, YNFKEQ. V was trimmed by 3 bases and J by 8 bases, leaving 13 bases between them. This CDR3 has 14 amino acids. The CDR3 here is CASSQGRGGEKLFF. The CDR3 coding sequence is TGTGCCAGCAGCCAGGGAAGGGGGGGAGAAAAACTGTTTTTT.

In this sample, this clone turned up once. V and J are TRBV5-1 and TRBJ2-1, with TRBD2 identical over 9 bases. Germline CDR1 is SGHRS and CDR2 is YFSETQ. The CDR3 is made up of 14 amino acids. The trim removed 4 bases at V and 4 bases at J, leaving 3 bases unmatched. The CDR3 sequence: CASSKTSGYNEQFF. The CDR3 nucleotides are TGCGCCAGCAGCAAGACTAGCGGATACAATGAGCAGTTCTTC.

The V gene is TRBV10-1, the J gene TRBJ1-2; a weak D match, TRBD1 (5 bases). The CDR3 totals 13 residues. Germline CDR1 is WNHNN and CDR2 is SYGVQD (reference sequence). Trimming shortened V by 0 bases and J by 9 bases, and 11 bases separated the two germline ends. Here the CDR3 reads CASSESDEGRYTF. CDR3 sequence (DNA): TGCGCCAGCAGTGAGTCGGATGAGGGACGCTACACCTTC.

The chain joins TRBV2 to TRBJ2-3; D possibly corresponds to TRBD1 (5 bases). CDR1 is SNHLY, CDR2 FYNNEI, per germline. V was shortened by 4 bases and J by 4 bases, with 12 bases between the two germline ends. This CDR3 comprises 14 residues. CDR3 nucleotides: TGTGCCAGCAGTGGCCGACAGCTACCAGATACGCAGTATTTT. It specifies CASSGRQLPDTQYF.

The V gene is TRBV2, the J gene TRBJ2-3; tentatively, D is TRBD2 (6 bases). Germline-derived CDR1 and CDR2 are SNHLY and FYNNEI. The V end was cut by 6 bases, the J end by 0 bases, with 10 bases between. There are 14 residues in the CDR3. CDR3 amino acids: CASRTGASTDTQYF. CDR3 sequence (DNA): TGTGCCAGCAGGACGGGAGCTAGCACAGATACGCAGTATTTT.

This chain uses TRBV10-3 with TRBJ2-2; 11 nucleotides match TRBD1. J gave up 4 bases and V 2 bases, and 3 bases lay outside the gene matches. Germline V CDR1 and CDR2: ENHRY, SYGVKD. This CDR3 contains 16 residues. As DNA, the CDR3 is TGTGCCATCAGTGAGGGGACAGGGGGAGTCACCGGGGAGCTGTTTTTT. The encoded protein is CAISEGTGGVTGELFF.

The chain joins TRBV6-1 to TRBJ2-7; TRBD1 matches at 8 bases. V was pared by 3 bases and J by 9 bases, with 10 bases of the junction left unmatched. CDR3 length equals 14 residues. CDR1 and CDR2 from the germline V gene are MNHNS and SASEGT. CDR3 region: CASSEWTGSGGQYF. The CDR3 coding sequence is TGTGCCAGCAGTGAGTGGACAGGGTCAGGTGGGCAGTACTTC.

The gene calls are TRBV19 and TRBJ1-1; D unclear. Trimming took off 9 bases at V and 1 base at J, with 3 bases between the two ends. The CDR3 is 10 amino acids. The germline gives CDR1 LNHDA, CDR2 SQIVND (reference sequence). As DNA, the CDR3 is TGTGCCAGCGGGAACACTGAAGCTTTCTTT. Translating it yields CASGNTEAFF.

This chain uses TRBV5-4 with TRBJ1-5; no firm D call. Per the germline V gene, CDR1 is SGHNT and CDR2 is YYREEE (reference sequence). The V gene lost 0 bases and the J gene lost 2 bases, with 12 bases spanning the gap. This CDR3 region has 16 residues. CDR3 nucleotides: TGTGCCAGCAGCTTGGGGCCCAGGAACGGCAATCAGCCCCAGCATTTT. This codes for CASSLGPRNGNQPQHF.

The V and J genes are TRBV9 and TRBJ2-5; 8 nucleotides match TRBD1. The germline CDR1 and CDR2 sequences are SGDLS and YYNGEE. This CDR3 is 14 amino acids long. With V trimmed by 4 bases and J by 7 bases, 9 bases remained unmatched. This CDR3 is CASSPRTGKATQYF. The DNA for the CDR3 is TGTGCCAGCAGCCCCCGGACAGGGAAGGCGACCCAGTACTTC.

V is TRBV9 and J is TRBJ2-7, with TRBD1 matching 9 bases. V was pared by 0 bases and J by 3 bases, with 4 bases of the junction left unmatched. CDR3 length: 15 amino acids. The V gene's germline CDR1 is SGDLS and CDR2 YYNGEE. The CDR3 region has the DNA TGTGCCAGCAGCGTAGGTCCGGACAGGGGCTACGAGCAGTACTTC. Encoded protein: CASSVGPDRGYEQYF.

The chain recombines TRBV11-2 with TRBJ2-7; D may match TRBD1 or TRBD2 (5 bases each). This CDR3 region has 15 residues. Trimming removed 2 bases at V and 3 bases at J, with 14 bases between. The germline V gene has CDR1 SGHAT and CDR2 FQNNGV. CDR3 nucleotide sequence: TGTGCCAGCAGCTTATGGGACCACGGGCTCTACGAGCAGTACTTC. It codes for CASSLWDHGLYEQYF.